This T cell receptor (beta chain) was recovered during a study of response to subunit inactivated influenza vaccine. General observations from the study: The study's authors posited that every seasonal influenza vaccination enlists few new T cells.

TCRdb recomputed calls from the RT-PCR reads with MiXCR, one row per CDR3 protein. In the table there are around 710,000 distinct CDR3 sequences, approximately 15% of which are singletons. With regard to this clonotype: As yet, its antigen is unknown.

Germline lookup yields CDR1 MDHEN and CDR2 SYDVKM. Trimming pared 7 bases from V and 11 bases from J, leaving 21 bases between. The CDR3 contains 13 residues. This material consisted of PBMCs from blood, taken 14 to 15 days before vaccination. The rearrangement joins TRBV28 to TRBJ2-7, with TRBD2 as a possible D gene (6 bases). This clonotype originated in a man aged 50-59 years who received an inactivated influenza vaccine. CDR3 nucleotide sequence: TGTGCCAGCACCACCGGGCGGGGAAGGAATAAGTACTTC. It specifies CASTTGRGRNKYF.